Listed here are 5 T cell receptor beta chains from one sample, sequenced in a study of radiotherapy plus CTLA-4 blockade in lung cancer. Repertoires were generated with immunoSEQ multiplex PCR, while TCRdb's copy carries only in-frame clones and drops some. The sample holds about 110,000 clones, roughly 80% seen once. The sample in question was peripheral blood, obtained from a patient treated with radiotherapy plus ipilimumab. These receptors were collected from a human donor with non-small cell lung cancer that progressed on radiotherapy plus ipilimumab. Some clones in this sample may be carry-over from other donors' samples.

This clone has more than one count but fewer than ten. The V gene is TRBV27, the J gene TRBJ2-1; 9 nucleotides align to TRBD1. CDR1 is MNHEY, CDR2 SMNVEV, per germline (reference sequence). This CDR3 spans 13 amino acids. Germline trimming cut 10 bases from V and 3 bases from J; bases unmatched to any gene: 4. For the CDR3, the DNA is TGTGCCACCCGGGACAGGGTCTACAATGAGCAGTTCTTC. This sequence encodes CATRDRVYNEQFF.

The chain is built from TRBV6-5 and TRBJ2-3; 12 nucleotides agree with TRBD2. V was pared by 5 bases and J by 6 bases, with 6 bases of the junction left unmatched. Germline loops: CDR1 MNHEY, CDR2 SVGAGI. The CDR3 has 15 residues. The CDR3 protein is CASSLFGLAGDTQYF. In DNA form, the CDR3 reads TGTGCCAGCAGTCTATTTGGACTAGCGGGGGATACGCAGTATTTT.

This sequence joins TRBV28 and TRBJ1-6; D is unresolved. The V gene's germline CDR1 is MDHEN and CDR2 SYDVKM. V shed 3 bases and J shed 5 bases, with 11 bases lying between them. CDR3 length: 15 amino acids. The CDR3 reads CASSLAFGNNSPLHF. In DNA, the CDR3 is TGTGCCAGCAGTTTGGCTTTTGGTAATAATTCACCCCTCCACTTT.

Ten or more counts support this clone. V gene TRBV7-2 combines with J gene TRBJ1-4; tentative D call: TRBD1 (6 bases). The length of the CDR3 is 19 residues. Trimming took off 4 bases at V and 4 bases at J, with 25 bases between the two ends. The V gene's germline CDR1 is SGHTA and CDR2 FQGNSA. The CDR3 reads CASSSDRTTVRLRNEKLFF. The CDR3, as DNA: TGTGCCAGCAGCTCTGACAGGACGACGGTCCGTCTTCGTAATGAAAAACTGTTTTTT.

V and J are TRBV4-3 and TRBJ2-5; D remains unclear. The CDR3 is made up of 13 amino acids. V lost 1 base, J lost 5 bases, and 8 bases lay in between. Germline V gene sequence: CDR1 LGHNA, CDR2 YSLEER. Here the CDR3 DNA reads TGCGCCAGCAGCCAAGGGATCCTGGAGACCCAGTACTTC. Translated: CASSQGILETQYF.